This TCR beta chain comes out of a study of T cells in Graves' hyperthyroidism and ophthalmopathy. This clonotype was seen ten or more times. CDR1 and CDR2 from the germline V gene are DFQATT and SNEGSKA (reference sequence). Trimming cost V 0 bases and J 0 bases; bases outside gene matches: 9. The CDR3 length is 19 residues. Researchers amplified the TCR beta CDR3 regions from RNA transcripts. First-round RT-PCR targeting the TCR CDR3 was performed with the HTBI primer set. TCRdb passed the multiplex PCR reads through MiXCR, listing each CDR3 protein once. This table has 600,000 to 650,000 distinct CDR3 sequences, roughly 16% appearing once. Each patient was aged 18 to 65 and had newly diagnosed hyperthyroidism of under 2 months' duration.

This TCR came from a woman aged 25 to 45 with Graves' hyperthyroidism. Sequencing was carried out using blood. The rearrangement joins TRBV20-1 to TRBJ2-1; the match to TRBD2 covers 12 bases. CDR3 DNA: TGCAGTGCTAGAGATTGGTCTAGCGGGAGGGATCTCTCCTACAATGAGCAGTTCTTC. Amino acids: CSARDWSSGRDLSYNEQFF.